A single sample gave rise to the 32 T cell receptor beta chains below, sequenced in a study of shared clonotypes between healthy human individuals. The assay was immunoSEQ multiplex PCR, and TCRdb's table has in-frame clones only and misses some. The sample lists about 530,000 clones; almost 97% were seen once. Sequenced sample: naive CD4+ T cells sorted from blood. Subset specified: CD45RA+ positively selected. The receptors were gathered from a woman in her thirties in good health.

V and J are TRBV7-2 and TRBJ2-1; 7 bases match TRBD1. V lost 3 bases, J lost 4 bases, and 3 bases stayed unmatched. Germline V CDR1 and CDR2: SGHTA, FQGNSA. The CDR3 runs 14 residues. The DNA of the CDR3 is TGTGCCAGCAGCTTTCTGACAGGGTACAATGAGCAGTTCTTC. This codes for CASSFLTGYNEQFF.

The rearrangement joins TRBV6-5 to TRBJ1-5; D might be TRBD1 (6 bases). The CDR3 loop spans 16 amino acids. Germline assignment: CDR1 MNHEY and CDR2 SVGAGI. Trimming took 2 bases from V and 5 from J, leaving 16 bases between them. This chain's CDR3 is CASSYAGTTPYQPQHF. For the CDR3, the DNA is TGTGCCAGCAGTTACGCTGGGACAACACCCTATCAGCCCCAGCATTTT.

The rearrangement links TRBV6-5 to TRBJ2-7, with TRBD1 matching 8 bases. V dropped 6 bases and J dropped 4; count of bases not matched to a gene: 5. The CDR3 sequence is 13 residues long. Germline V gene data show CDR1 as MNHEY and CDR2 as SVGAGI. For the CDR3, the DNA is TGTGCCAGCAGACGGGACAGGCCTTACGAGCAGTACTTC. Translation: CASRRDRPYEQYF.

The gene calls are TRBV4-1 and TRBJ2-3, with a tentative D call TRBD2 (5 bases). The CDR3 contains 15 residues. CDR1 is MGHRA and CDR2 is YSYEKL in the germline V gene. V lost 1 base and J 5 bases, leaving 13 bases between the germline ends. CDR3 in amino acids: CASSQGASPKDTQYF. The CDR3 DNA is TGCGCCAGCAGCCAAGGGGCTAGCCCCAAAGATACGCAGTATTTT.

This chain's CDR3 is CASSLRRVRAGEQYF. For the CDR3, the DNA is TGTGCCAGCAGTTTGAGGCGGGTACGGGCGGGCGAGCAGTACTTC. The chain is built from TRBV28 and TRBJ2-7; D is possibly TRBD2 (5 bases). The CDR3 length is 15 residues. The V gene lost 3 bases and the J gene lost 6 bases, with 18 bases spanning the gap. Germline V gene lookup returns CDR1 MDHEN and CDR2 SYDVKM.

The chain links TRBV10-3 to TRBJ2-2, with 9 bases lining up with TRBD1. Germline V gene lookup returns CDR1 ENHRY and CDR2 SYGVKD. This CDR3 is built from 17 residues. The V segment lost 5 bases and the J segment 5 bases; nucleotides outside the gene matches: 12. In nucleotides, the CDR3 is TGTGCCATCAGTAAACCCTCCGGGACAGGGAGGACCGGGGAGCTGTTTTTT. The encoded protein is CAISKPSGTGRTGELFF.

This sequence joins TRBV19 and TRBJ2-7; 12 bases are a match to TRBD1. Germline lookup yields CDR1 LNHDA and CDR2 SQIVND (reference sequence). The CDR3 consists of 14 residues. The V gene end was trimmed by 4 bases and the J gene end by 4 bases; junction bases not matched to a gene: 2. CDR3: CASSRDRGQYEQYF. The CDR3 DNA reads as TGTGCCAGTAGTAGGGACAGGGGGCAGTACGAGCAGTACTTC.

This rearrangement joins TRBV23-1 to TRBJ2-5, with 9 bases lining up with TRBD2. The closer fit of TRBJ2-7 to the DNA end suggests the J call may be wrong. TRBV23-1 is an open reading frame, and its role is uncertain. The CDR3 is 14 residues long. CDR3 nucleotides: TGCGCCAGCAGTCACCGCGGGAGGGCCTACGAGCAGTACTTC. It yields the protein CASSHRGRAYEQYF.

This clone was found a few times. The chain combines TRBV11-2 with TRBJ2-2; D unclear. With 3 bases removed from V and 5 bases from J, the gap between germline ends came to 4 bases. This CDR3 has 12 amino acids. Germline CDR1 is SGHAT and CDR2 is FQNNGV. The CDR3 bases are TGTGCCAGCAGCTTGGTTACCGGGGAGCTGTTTTTT. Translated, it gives CASSLVTGELFF.

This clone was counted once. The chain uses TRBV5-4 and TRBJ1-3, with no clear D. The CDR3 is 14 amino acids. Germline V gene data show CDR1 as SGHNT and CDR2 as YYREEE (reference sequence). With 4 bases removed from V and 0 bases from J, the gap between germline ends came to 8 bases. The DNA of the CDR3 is TGTGCCAGCAGCCCGAGGGACTCTGGAAACACCATATATTTT. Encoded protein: CASSPRDSGNTIYF. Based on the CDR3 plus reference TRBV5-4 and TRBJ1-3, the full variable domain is ETGVTQSPTHLIKTRGQQVTLRCSSQSGHNTVSWYQQALGQGPQFIFQYYREEENGRGNFPPRFSGLQFPNYSSELNVNALELDDSALYLCASSPRDSGNTIYFGEGSWLTVV.

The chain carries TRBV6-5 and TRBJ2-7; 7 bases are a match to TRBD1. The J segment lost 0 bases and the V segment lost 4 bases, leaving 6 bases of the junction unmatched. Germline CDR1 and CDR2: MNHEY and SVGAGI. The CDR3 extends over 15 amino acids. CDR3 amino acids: CASSSGQAVSYEQYF. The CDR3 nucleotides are TGTGCCAGCAGTTCCGGACAGGCGGTCTCCTACGAGCAGTACTTC.

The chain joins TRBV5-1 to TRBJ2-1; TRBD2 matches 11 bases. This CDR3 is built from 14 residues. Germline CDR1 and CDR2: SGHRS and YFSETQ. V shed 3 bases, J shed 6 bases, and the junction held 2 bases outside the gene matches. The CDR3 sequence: CASSSLAGGNEQFF. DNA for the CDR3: TGCGCCAGCAGCTCGCTAGCGGGAGGCAATGAGCAGTTCTTC.

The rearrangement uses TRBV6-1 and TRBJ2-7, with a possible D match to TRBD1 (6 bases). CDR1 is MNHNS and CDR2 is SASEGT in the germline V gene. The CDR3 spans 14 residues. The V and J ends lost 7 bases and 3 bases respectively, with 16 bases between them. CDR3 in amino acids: CASMNARGYYEQYF. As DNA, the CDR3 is TGTGCCAGCATGAACGCCAGGGGATACTACGAGCAGTACTTC.

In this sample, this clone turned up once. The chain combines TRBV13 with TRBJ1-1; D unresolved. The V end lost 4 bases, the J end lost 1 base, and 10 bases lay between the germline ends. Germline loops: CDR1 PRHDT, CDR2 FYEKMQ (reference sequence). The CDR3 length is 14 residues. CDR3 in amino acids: CASSYTLGNTEAFF. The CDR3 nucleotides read TGTGCCAGCAGCTACACTCTGGGGAACACTGAAGCTTTCTTT.

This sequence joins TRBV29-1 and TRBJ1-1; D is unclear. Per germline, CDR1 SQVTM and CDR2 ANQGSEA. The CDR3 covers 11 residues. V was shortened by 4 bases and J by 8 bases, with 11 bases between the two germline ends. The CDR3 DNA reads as TGCAGCGTTGCCCTAGGATTGGAAGCTTTCTTT. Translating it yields CSVALGLEAFF.

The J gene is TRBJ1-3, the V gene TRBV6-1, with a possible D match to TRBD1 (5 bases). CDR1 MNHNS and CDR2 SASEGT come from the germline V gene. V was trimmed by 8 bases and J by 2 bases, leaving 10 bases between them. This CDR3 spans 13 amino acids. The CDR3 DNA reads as TGTGCCAGCGGCAGGGAGGCTGGAAACACCATATATTTT. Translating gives CASGREAGNTIYF.

The chain's CDR3 is CASSVVGGSPLHF. The CDR3 DNA reads TGTGCCAGCAGTGTCGTGGGTGGATCACCCCTCCACTTT. The chain uses TRBV2 and TRBJ1-6, with D hard to call. The V gene lost 4 bases and the J gene lost 10 bases, with 11 bases spanning the gap. CDR3 length: 13 residues. Germline V gives CDR1 SNHLY, CDR2 FYNNEI.

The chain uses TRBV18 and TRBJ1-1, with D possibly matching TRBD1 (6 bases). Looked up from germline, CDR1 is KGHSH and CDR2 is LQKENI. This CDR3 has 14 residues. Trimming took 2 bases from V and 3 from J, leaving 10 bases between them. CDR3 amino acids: CASSPNREDTEAFF. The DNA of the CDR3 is TGTGCCAGCTCACCAAACAGGGAAGACACTGAAGCTTTCTTT. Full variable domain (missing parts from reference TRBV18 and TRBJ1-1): NAGVMQNPRHLVRRRGQEARLRCSPMKGHSHVYWYRQLPEEGLKFMVYLQKENIIDESGMPKERFSAEFPKEGPSILRIQQVVRGDSAAYFCASSPNREDTEAFFGQGTRLTVV.

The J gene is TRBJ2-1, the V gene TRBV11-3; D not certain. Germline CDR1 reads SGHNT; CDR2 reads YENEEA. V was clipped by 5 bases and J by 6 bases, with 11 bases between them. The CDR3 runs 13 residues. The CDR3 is CASSPRRLNEQFF. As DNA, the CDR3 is TGTGCCAGCAGCCCCCGCCGGCTCAATGAGCAGTTCTTC.

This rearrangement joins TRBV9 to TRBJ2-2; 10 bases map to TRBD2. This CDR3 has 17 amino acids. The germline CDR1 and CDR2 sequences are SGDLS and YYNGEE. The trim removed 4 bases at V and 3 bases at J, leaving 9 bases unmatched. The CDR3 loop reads CASSRLAGVWDTGELFF. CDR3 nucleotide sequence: TGTGCCAGCAGCCGGCTAGCGGGAGTTTGGGACACCGGGGAGCTGTTTTTT.

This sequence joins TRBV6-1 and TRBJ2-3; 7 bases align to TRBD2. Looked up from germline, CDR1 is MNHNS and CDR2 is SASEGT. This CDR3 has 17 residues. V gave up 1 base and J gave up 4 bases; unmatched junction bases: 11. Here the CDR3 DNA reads TGTGCCAGCAGTGAAGTCGTGGCGGGAGCGGGCGCAGATACGCAGTATTTT. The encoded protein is CASSEVVAGAGADTQYF.

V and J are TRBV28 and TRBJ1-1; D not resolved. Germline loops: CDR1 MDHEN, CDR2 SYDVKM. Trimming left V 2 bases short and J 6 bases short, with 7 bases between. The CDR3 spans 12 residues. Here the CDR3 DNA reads TGTGCCAGCAGTTTACAGCTACCTGAAGCTTTCTTT. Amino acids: CASSLQLPEAFF.

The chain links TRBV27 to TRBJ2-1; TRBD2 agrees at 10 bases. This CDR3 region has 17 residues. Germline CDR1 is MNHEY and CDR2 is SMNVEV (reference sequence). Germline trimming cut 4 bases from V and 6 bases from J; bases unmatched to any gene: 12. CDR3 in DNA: TGTGCCAGCAGTTCCCCCTTCGGACTAGCGGTAGGCAATGAGCAGTTCTTC. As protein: CASSSPFGLAVGNEQFF.

CDR3: CASSEGHTETQYF. The DNA for the CDR3 is TGTGCCAGCAGTGAAGGCCACACAGAGACCCAGTACTTC. V is TRBV6-1 and J is TRBJ2-5; D unclear. Germline lookup yields CDR1 MNHNS and CDR2 SASEGT. This CDR3 has 13 amino acids. V was clipped by 1 base and J by 4 bases, with 7 bases between them.

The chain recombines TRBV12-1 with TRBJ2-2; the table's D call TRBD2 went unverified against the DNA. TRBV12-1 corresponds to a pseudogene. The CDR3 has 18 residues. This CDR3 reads CASSPDARLRAYTGELFF. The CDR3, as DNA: TGTGCCAGCAGCCCCGATGCTCGGTTGCGGGCATACACCGGGGAGCTGTTTTTT.

The CDR3 bases are TGTGCCAGCAGTTCGCAGGGGGCCCGGGAAAAACTGTTTTTT. This sequence encodes CASSSQGAREKLFF. The chain combines TRBV28 with TRBJ1-4; TRBD1 agrees at 8 bases. The junction had 6 bases not matched to a gene; V was cut back by 4 bases and J by 8 bases. The length of the CDR3 is 14 residues. CDR1 is MDHEN and CDR2 is SYDVKM in the germline V gene. The variable domain in full, completed from reference TRBV28 and TRBJ1-4, reads DVKVTQSSRYLVKRTGEKVFLECVQDMDHENMFWYRQDPGLGLRLIYFSYDVKMKEKGDIPEGYSVSREKKERFSLILESASTNQTSMYLCASSSQGAREKLFFGSGTQLSVL.

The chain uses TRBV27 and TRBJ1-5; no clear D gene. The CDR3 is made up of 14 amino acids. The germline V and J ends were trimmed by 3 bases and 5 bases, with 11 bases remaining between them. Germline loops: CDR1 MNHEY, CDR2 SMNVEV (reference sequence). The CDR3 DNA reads TGTGCCAGCAGTTTGGACCCTAATTATCAGCCCCAGCATTTT. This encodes CASSLDPNYQPQHF.

For the CDR3, the DNA is TGTGCCAGCTCACTAACATCCCCTGGCGGGAGGGTGGCTGAGCAGTTCTTC. Encoded protein: CASSLTSPGGRVAEQFF. The gene calls are TRBV18 and TRBJ2-1; TRBD2 matches at 9 bases. The germline CDR1 and CDR2 sequences are KGHSH and LQKENI. The CDR3 totals 17 residues. The ends lost 4 bases at V and 9 bases at J; junction bases unmatched: 16. The variable domain in full, with the rest retrieved from reference TRBV18 and TRBJ2-1, is NAGVMQNPRHLVRRRGQEARLRCSPMKGHSHVYWYRQLPEEGLKFMVYLQKENIIDESGMPKERFSAEFPKEGPSILRIQQVVRGDSAAYFCASSLTSPGGRVAEQFFGPGTRLTVL.

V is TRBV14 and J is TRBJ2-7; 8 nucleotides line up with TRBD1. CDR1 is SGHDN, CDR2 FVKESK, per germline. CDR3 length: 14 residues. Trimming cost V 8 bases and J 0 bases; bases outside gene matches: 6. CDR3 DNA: TGTGCCAGCGAACAGGGGGGAACCTCCTACGAGCAGTACTTC. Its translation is CASEQGGTSYEQYF.

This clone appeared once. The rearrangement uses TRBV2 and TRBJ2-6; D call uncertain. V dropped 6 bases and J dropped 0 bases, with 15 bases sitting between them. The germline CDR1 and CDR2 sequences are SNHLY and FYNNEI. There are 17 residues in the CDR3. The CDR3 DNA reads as TGTGCCAGCAGCTTCGTCCCTCCCGGCTCTGGGGCCAACGTCCTGACTTTC. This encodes CASSFVPPGSGANVLTF.

CDR3 loop: CASKPGPGTEAFF. The CDR3 DNA sequence: TGTGCCAGTAAGCCAGGGCCGGGGACTGAAGCTTTCTTT. The J gene is TRBJ1-1, the V gene TRBV19; D possibly corresponds to TRBD1 (5 bases). The CDR3 totals 13 residues. V was trimmed by 7 bases and J by 5 bases, leaving 14 bases between them. Per germline, CDR1 LNHDA and CDR2 SQIVND (reference sequence).

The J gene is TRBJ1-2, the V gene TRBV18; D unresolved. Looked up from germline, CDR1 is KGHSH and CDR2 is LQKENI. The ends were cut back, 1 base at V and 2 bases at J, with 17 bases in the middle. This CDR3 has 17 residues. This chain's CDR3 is CASSPLPPGQDNYGYTF. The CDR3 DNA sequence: TGTGCCAGCTCACCACTCCCCCCCGGGCAGGACAACTATGGCTACACCTTC.